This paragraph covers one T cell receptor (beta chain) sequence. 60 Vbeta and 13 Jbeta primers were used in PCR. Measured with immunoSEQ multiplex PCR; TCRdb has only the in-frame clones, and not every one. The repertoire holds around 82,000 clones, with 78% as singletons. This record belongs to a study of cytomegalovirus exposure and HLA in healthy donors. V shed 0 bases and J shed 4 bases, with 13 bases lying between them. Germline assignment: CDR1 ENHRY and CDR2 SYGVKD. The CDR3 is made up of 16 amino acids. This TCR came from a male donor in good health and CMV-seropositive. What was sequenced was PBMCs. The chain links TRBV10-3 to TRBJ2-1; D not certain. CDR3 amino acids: CAISESGSVLYNEQFF. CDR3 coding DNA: TGTGCCATCAGTGAGTCGGGCTCGGTGCTGTACAATGAGCAGTTCTTC.